This TCR beta chain was documented in a study of blood T cell repertoires in COVID-19. Background on the study: Both acute and convalescent COVID-19 samples were obtained from the United States, Italy and Spain. PBMCs, B-cell-depleted T cells, or T cells were the source of the cDNA or gDNA that made up the material.

Per the original data handling: Cell counts per sample came from amplifying reference gene primers. Some clones are missing from TCRdb's copy, which holds only in-frame ones; the method was immunoSEQ multiplex PCR. V and J calls and clone size come straight from that table; D and trimming were deduced from the DNA. This sample carries about 230,000 clones, roughly 88% of them seen once, and the ten largest clones take around 30%. What was sequenced was peripheral blood. This clonotype was obtained from a man aged 35 to 55 with acute or convalescent COVID-19.

Here the CDR3 reads CASSSVGTGVGYTF. The CDR3 region has the DNA TGTGCCAGCAGCTCGGTAGGGACAGGGGTTGGCTACACCTTC. J is TRBJ1-2 and V is TRBV5-4, with 10 bases matching TRBD1. The CDR3 runs to 14 residues. After removal of 3 bases from V and 7 bases from J, the junction contained 6 bases not matched to a gene. Germline CDR1 reads SGHNT; CDR2 reads YYREEE (reference sequence).